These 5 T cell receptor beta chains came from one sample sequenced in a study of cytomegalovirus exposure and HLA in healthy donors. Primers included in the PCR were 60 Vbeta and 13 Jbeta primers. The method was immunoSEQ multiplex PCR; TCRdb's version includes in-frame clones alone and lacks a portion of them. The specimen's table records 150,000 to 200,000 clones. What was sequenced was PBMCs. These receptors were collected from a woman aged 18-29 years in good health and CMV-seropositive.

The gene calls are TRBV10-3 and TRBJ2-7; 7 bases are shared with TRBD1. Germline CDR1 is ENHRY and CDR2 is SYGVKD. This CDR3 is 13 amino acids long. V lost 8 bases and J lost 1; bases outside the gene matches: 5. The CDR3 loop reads CAIGQTGSYEQYF. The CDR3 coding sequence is TGTGCCATCGGACAGACAGGGTCCTACGAGCAGTACTTC.

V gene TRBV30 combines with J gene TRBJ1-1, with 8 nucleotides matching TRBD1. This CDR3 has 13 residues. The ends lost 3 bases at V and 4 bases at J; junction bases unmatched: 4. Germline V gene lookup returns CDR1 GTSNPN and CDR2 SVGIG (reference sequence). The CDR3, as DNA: TGTGCCTGGAGACTACAGGGGGGCACTGAAGCTTTCTTT. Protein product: CAWRLQGGTEAFF.

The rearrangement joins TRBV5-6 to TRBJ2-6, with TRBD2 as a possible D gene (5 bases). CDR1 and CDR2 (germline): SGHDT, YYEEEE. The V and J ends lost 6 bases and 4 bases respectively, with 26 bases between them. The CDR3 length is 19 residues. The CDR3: CASTPSYRGTTLGANVLTF. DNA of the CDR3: TGTGCCAGCACACCATCCTACCGGGGAACAACTCTAGGGGCCAACGTCCTGACTTTC.

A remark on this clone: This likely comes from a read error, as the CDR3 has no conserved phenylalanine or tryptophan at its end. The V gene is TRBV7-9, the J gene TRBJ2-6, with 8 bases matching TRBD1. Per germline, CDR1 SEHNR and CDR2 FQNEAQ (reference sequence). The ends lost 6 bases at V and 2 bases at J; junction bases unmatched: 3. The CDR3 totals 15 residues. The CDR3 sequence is CASSSTGAGANVLTL. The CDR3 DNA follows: TGTGCCAGCAGTTCGACAGGGGCTGGGGCCAACGTCCTGACTCTC.

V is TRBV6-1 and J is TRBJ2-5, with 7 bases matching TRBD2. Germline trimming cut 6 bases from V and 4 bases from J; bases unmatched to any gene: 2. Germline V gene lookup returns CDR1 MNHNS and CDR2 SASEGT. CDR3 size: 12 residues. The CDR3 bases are TGTGCCAGCAGGGGGAGGGGAGAGACCCAGTACTTC. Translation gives CASRGRGETQYF.